This T cell receptor beta chain was found in a study of CD8+ T cells in alopecia areata. Points from the study as a whole: Patients shared TCRs less clearly than mice did, possibly owing to HLA.

The CDR3 loop spans 13 amino acids. J gave up 10 bases and V 4 bases, and 8 bases lay outside the gene matches. The germline V gene has CDR1 SQVTM and CDR2 ANQGSEA. RNA extraction was followed by reverse transcription into cDNA, which acted as the sequencing template. Here immunoSEQ multiplex PCR was the method, and the copy in TCRdb shows in-frame clones only, minus some. The sample lists approximately 59,000 clones, under 55% occurring once. Note on this clone: Its target is unknown.

This specimen was CD8+ T cells sorted from blood, taken at week 0. The V call is TRBV29-1, the J call TRBJ2-1; TRBD2 agrees at 9 bases. The TCR sequence derives from a human donor with alopecia areata. Here the CDR3 reads CSVAWTSAGEQFF. The CDR3 DNA reads as TGCAGCGTTGCCTGGACTAGCGCGGGGGAGCAGTTCTTC.